This is a list of T cell receptor beta chains from one sample in a study of blood T cell repertoires in COVID-19. TCRdb's table, derived via immunoSEQ multiplex PCR, lists solely in-frame clones and lacks some. The table lists 100,000 to 150,000 clones, around nine tenths of them singletons, with roughly 11% in the top ten. The sequencing sample was made of peripheral blood. The receptors originated from a woman aged 70-85 years with COVID-19, enrolled during active disease. Each CDR3 is given with its conserved first and last residue. D genes are given only for firm matches. Clone size is stated in some rows and not others, as once, few, many or a class when expanded.

>NA|TRBV5-1|NA|TRBJ2-7
TGCGCCAGCAGCCCCCCCTTTTCCCCTTACGAGCAGTACTTC
CASSPPFSPYEQYF
>NA|TRBV5-6|TRBD1|TRBJ2-2
TGTGCCAGCCGACGGGACAGGATAAACACCGGGGAGCTGTTTTTT
CASRRDRINTGELFF
>NA|TRBV11-3|NA|TRBJ2-3
TGTGCCAGCAGCTTGGGGACAGCGGGGGAGACAGATACGCAGTATTTT
CASSLGTAGETDTQYF
>NA|TRBV2|TRBD1|TRBJ1-1
TGTGCCAGTGAACAGGGGGCGAACACTGAAGCTTTCTTT
CASEQGANTEAFF
>NA|TRBV27|TRBD2|TRBJ2-3
TGTGCCAGCAGTTTAACCCCCAAGCGGGGCGGTAGCACAGATACGCAGTATTTT
CASSLTPKRGGSTDTQYF
>NA|TRBV5-1|NA|TRBJ2-5
TGCGCCAGCAGTGTATTGGCCACCAGGACCCAGTACTTC
CASSVLATRTQYF
>NA|TRBV15|NA|TRBJ1-4
TGTGCCACCAGCAACCTCTTCAGGGGAAGCGGTGAAAAACTGTTTTTT
CATSNLFRGSGEKLFF
>once|TRBV11-2|NA|TRBJ2-4
TGTGCCAGCAGCTTCGGGTCCCGAGAGATTCAGTACTTC
CASSFGSREIQYF
>NA|TRBV27|TRBD2|TRBJ2-1
TGTGCCAGCAGTAAGCGGGGGGTGACCTACAATGAGCAGTTCTTC
CASSKRGVTYNEQFF
>once|TRBV6-5|TRBD1|TRBJ1-2
TGTGCCAGCAGTTACTACTTTACCGGGACAGGGAATGGCTACACCTTC
CASSYYFTGTGNGYTF
>NA|TRBV28|NA|TRBJ1-6
TGTGCCAGCAGTTTTCGGGTTGGGGGCCGAAATTCACCCCTCCACTTT
CASSFRVGGRNSPLHF